These 11 T cell receptor beta chains were all obtained from the same sample, sequenced in a study of blood T cell repertoires in COVID-19. TCRdb's copy holds only in-frame clones and misses some; the assay was immunoSEQ multiplex PCR. The sample lists some 56,000 clones; more than 60% were seen once. The sequencing input was peripheral blood. Every receptor here comes from a woman in her forties or fifties with active or convalescent COVID-19.

V gene TRBV7-9 combines with J gene TRBJ1-1; a possible D gene is TRBD1 (5 bases). The CDR3 has 14 amino acids. The V gene's germline CDR1 is SEHNR and CDR2 FQNEAQ (reference sequence). Deletions cut 5 bases from V and 3 bases from J, with 13 bases between. For the CDR3, the DNA is TGTGCCAGCAGCATCGGACCGGGGGACACTGAAGCTTTCTTT. Translating it yields CASSIGPGDTEAFF.

The gene calls are TRBV5-4 and TRBJ2-3; a possible D gene is TRBD2 (6 bases). The germline V gene encodes CDR1 SGHNT and CDR2 YYREEE (reference sequence). The ends were cut back, 2 bases at V and 2 bases at J, with 12 bases in the middle. The CDR3 covers 15 residues. The CDR3 region has the DNA TGTGCCAGCAGCTTCTGGGCGGGATCCACAGATACGCAGTATTTT. It encodes CASSFWAGSTDTQYF.

The chain employs TRBV11-2 and TRBJ2-3; 8 nucleotides align to TRBD1. CDR3 length: 13 residues. V shed 1 base, J shed 8 bases, and the junction held 2 bases outside the gene matches. Germline V gene sequence: CDR1 SGHAT, CDR2 FQNNGV. The CDR3 loop reads CASSLGQGITQYF. The CDR3 bases are TGTGCCAGCAGCTTAGGACAGGGGATTACGCAGTATTTT.

This chain uses TRBV29-1 with TRBJ2-7; 8 nucleotides match TRBD1. Trimming took 3 bases from V and 2 from J; bases not matched to a gene: 6. From germline, CDR1 is SQVTM and CDR2 ANQGSEA. The CDR3 loop spans 14 amino acids. In nucleotides, the CDR3 is TGCAGCGTTGAGGTTAGGACAGGGACCTACGAGCAGTACTTC. It is translated as CSVEVRTGTYEQYF.

V usage is TRBV2 and J usage is TRBJ2-1; D not resolved. The CDR3 loop spans 10 amino acids. Germline assignment: CDR1 SNHLY and CDR2 FYNNEI. V shed 8 bases and J shed 6 bases, with 5 bases lying between them. The CDR3 nucleotides read TGTGCCAGCCTTAGCAATGAGCAGTTCTTC. This translates into CASLSNEQFF.

This clone was observed a few times. V and J are TRBV12-5 and TRBJ1-1, with TRBD1 matching 8 bases. The CDR3 runs 17 residues. V dropped 2 bases and J dropped 2; count of bases not matched to a gene: 10. The germline V gene encodes CDR1 LGHNT and CDR2 FRNRAP. The chain's CDR3 is CASGLRLSDRDNTEAFF. DNA for the CDR3: TGTGCTAGTGGTTTGCGCCTTTCGGACAGGGACAACACTGAAGCTTTCTTT.

This clone was seen repeatedly, ten times or more. V and J are TRBV5-1 and TRBJ1-6; unclear D gene. There are 15 residues in the CDR3. Trimming removed 0 bases at V and 2 bases at J, with 6 bases between. In germline, CDR1 is SGHRS, CDR2 YFSETQ. This CDR3 reads CASSLGLTYNSPLHF. CDR3 nucleotide sequence: TGCGCCAGCAGCTTGGGGCTGACCTATAATTCACCCCTCCACTTT.

This chain joins TRBV29-1 and TRBJ1-2; the match to TRBD1 covers 9 bases. In germline, CDR1 is SQVTM, CDR2 ANQGSEA. V lost 3 bases, J lost 4 bases, and 0 bases stayed unmatched. This CDR3 contains 12 residues. CDR3 protein: CSVEGQGYGYTF. The DNA for the CDR3 is TGCAGCGTTGAGGGACAGGGCTATGGCTACACCTTC.

This clone was observed a handful of times. The chain couples TRBV4-2 to TRBJ2-1; tentatively, D is TRBD2 (6 bases). Between the trimmed V and J ends, which lost 4 bases and 5 bases, there was a span of 15 bases. Germline-derived CDR1 and CDR2 are LGHNA and YNFKEQ. The CDR3 is 15 residues long. CDR3 DNA sequence: TGTGCCAGCAGCCGGGACTCCAACTTACACAATGAGCAGTTCTTC. Protein sequence: CASSRDSNLHNEQFF.

The J gene is TRBJ1-4, the V gene TRBV2; D gene ambiguous. V dropped 3 bases and J dropped 0 bases, with 14 bases sitting between them. This CDR3 has 17 residues. Germline CDR1 SNHLY, CDR2 FYNNEI. CDR3 coding DNA: TGTGCCAGCAGTGAGTGGGAGAGCCTTGCAACTAATGAAAAACTGTTTTTT. It codes for CASSEWESLATNEKLFF.

This clone was observed once. The CDR3 region has the DNA TGTGCCAGCAGCTTATTTCGATCGGTCAATGAGCAGTTCTTC. It codes for CASSLFRSVNEQFF. The J gene is TRBJ2-1, the V gene TRBV5-8; D is unresolved. The ends were cut back, 2 bases at V and 6 bases at J, with 12 bases in the middle. CDR1 and CDR2 from the germline V gene are SGHTS and YDEGEE. CDR3 length: 14 residues.